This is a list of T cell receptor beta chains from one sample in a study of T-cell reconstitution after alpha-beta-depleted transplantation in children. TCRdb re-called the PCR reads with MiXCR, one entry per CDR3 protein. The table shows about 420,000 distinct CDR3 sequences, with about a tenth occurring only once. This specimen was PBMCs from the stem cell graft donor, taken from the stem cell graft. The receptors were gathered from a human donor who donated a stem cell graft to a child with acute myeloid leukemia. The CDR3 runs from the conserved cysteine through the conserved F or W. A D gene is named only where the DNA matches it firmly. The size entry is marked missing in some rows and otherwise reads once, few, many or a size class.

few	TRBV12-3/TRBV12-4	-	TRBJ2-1	CASSFMGKDEQFF	TGTGCCAGCAGTTTTATGGGAAAGGATGAGCAGTTCTTC
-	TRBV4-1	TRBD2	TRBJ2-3	CASSQIAAGGPDTQYF	TGCGCCAGCAGCCAAATAGCGGCGGGGGGACCAGATACGCAGTATTTT
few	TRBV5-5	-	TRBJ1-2	CASRLGAGSHYGYTF	TGTGCCAGCAGATTGGGGGCAGGATCACACTATGGCTACACCTTC
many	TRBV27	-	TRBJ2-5	CASSFGDLQETQYF	TGTGCCAGCAGTTTTGGGGACTTACAAGAGACCCAGTACTTC
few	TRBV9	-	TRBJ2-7	CASSPQDRNYEQYF	TGTGCCAGCAGCCCACAGGACAGAAACTACGAGCAGTACTTC
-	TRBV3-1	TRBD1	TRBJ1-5	CASSQGTGNSNQPQHF	TGTGCCAGCAGCCAAGGGACAGGGAACAGCAATCAGCCCCAGCATTTT
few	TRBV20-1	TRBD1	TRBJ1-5	CSAGRTGGENLPQHF	TGCAGTGCTGGAAGGACAGGGGGCGAAAATTTGCCCCAGCATTTT
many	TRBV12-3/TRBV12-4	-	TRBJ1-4	CASSLWGVGEKLFF	TGTGCCAGCAGTTTATGGGGAGTCGGGGAAAAACTGTTTTTT
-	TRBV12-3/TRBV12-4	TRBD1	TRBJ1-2	CASSPLGTGGGYTF	TGTGCCAGCAGTCCGCTCGGGACAGGGGGTGGCTACACCTTC
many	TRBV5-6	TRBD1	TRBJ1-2	CASSEGQGGNGYTF	TGTGCCAGCAGCGAGGGACAGGGTGGGAATGGCTACACCTTC
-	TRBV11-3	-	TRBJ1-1	CASSSWTDSEAFF	TGTGCCAGCAGCTCCTGGACTGACTCGGAAGCTTTCTTT
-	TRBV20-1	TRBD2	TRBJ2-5	CSASQEGTSGSGETQYF	TGCAGTGCTAGTCAGGAGGGGACTAGCGGGTCTGGAGAGACCCAGTACTTC
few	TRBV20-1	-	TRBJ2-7	CSATASFLEQYF	TGCAGTGCTACCGCTAGCTTCCTCGAGCAGTACTTC
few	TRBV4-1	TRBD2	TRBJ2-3	CASSQSPSGRTDTQYF	TGCGCCAGCAGCCAGTCACCTAGCGGGAGGACAGATACGCAGTATTTT
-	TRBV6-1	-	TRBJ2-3	CASSELLDTQYF	TGTGCCAGCAGTGAACTTTTAGATACGCAGTATTTT
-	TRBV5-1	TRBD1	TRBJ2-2	CASSLGQASGELFF	TGCGCCAGCAGCTTAGGACAGGCCTCCGGGGAGCTGTTTTTT
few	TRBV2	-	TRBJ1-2	CASSELGGKYGYTF	TGTGCCAGCAGTGAACTGGGCGGGAAATATGGCTACACCTTC
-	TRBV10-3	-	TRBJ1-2	CASSVGENYGYTF	TGTGCCTCCTCGGTGGGGGAAAACTATGGCTACACCTTC
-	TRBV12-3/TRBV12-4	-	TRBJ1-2	CASVGGAWGYTF	TGTGCCAGCGTTGGGGGGGCATGGGGCTACACCTTC
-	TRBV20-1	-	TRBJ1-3	CSARGPLGNTIYF	TGCAGTGCCCGAGGCCCACTCGGAAACACCATATATTTT
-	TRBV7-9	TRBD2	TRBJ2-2	CASSVGTSYTGELFF	TGTGCCAGCAGCGTCGGGACTAGTTACACCGGGGAGCTGTTTTTT
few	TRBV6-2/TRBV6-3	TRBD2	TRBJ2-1	CASSYGGGSSYNEQFF	TGTGCCAGCAGTTACGGAGGCGGGAGCTCCTACAATGAGCAGTTCTTC
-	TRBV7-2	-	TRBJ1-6	CASSLAPSRVNNSPLHF	TGTGCCAGCAGCTTAGCTCCTTCCAGGGTGAACAATTCACCCCTCCACTTT
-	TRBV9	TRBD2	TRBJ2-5	CASSAGGTSGARGETQYF	TGTGCCAGCAGCGCCGGGGGGACTAGCGGGGCCCGAGGAGAGACCCAGTACTTC
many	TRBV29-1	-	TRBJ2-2	CSVEVGTGKSTGELFF	TGCAGCGTTGAAGTCGGGACGGGGAAGTCCACCGGGGAGCTGTTTTTT
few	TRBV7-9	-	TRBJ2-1	CASSLPSGNEQFF	TGTGCCAGCAGCTTACCTTCGGGCAATGAGCAGTTCTTC
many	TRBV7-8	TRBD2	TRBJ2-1	CASSQPTSGRGNEQFF	TGTGCCAGCAGCCAACCGACTAGCGGGAGAGGCAATGAGCAGTTCTTC
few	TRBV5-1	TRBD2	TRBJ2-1	CASQVGGKGEQFF	TGCGCCAGCCAAGTGGGGGGGAAGGGTGAGCAGTTCTTC